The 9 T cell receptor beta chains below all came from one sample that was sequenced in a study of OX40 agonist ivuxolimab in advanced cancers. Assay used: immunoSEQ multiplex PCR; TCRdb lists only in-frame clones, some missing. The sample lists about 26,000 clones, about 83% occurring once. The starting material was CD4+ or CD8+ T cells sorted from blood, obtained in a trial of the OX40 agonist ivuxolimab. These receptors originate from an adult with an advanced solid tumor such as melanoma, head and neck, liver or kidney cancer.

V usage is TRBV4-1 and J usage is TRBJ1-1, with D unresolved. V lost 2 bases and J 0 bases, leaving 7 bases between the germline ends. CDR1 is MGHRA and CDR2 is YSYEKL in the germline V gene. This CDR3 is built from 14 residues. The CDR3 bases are TGCGCCAGCAGCCAATCACAAATGAACACTGAAGCTTTCTTT. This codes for CASSQSQMNTEAFF.

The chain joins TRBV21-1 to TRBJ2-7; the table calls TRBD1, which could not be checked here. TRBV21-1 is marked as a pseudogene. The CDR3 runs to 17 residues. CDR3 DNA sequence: TGTGCCAGCAGCAGTCGGACAGGAAGGTATACTTTCGCCGAGCAGTACTTC. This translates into CASSSRTGRYTFAEQYF.

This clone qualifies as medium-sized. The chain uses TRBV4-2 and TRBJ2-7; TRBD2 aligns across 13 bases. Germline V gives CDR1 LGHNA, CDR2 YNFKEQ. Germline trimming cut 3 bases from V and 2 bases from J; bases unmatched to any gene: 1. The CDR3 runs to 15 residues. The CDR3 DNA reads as TGTGCCAGCAGCCACGGGACTAGCGGGGCCTACGAGCAGTACTTC. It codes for CASSHGTSGAYEQYF.

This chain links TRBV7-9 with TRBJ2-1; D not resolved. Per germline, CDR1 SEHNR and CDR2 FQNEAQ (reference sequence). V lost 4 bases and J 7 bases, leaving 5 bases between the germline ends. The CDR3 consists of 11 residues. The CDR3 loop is CASSWGNEQFF. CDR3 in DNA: TGTGCCAGCAGCTGGGGAAATGAGCAGTTCTTC.

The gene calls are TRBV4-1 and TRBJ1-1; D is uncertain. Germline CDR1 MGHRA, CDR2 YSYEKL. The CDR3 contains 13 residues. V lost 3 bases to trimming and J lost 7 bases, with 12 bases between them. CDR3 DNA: TGCGCCAGCAGCCACGTGGAGGGCGATGAAGCTTTCTTT. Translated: CASSHVEGDEAFF.

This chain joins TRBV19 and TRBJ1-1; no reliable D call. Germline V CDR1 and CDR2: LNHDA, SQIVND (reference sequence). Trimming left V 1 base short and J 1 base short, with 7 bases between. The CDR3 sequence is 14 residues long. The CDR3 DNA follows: TGTGCCAGTAGTATAGCTCAGAGGAACACTGAAGCTTTCTTT. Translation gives CASSIAQRNTEAFF.

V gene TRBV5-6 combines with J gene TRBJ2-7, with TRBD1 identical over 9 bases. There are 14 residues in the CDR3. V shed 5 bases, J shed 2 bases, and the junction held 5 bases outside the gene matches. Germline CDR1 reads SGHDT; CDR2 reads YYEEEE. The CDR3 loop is CASSSGTGPYEQYF. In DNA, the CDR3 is TGTGCCAGCAGTTCCGGGACAGGGCCCTACGAGCAGTACTTC.

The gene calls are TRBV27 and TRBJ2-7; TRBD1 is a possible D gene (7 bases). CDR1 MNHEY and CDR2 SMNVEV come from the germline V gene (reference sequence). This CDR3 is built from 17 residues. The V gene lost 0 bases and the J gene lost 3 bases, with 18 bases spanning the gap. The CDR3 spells CASSLSGRRDSNYEQYF. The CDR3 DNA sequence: TGTGCCAGCAGTTTATCGGGAAGGAGGGACAGTAACTACGAGCAGTACTTC.

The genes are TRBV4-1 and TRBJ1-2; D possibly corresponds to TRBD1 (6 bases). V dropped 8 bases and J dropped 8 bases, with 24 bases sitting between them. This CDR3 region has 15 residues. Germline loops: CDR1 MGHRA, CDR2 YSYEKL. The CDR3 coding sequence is TGCGCCAGCGCAGCCAACGGGGGGCTGAGTCCCGGCTACACCTTC. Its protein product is CASAANGGLSPGYTF.